The rows below give T cell receptor beta chains drawn from one sample of a study of T cell repertoires in cytomegalovirus infection. One entry per CDR3 protein results from TCRdb running MiXCR on the reads. The sample yields about 230,000 distinct CDR3 sequences, approximately 22% seen once. The sample was CD8+ T cells from PBMCs. The receptor source for this set is a human donor in good health (CMV status not recorded). Some clones in this sample may be carry-over from other donors' samples. The CDR3 runs from the conserved cysteine through the conserved F or W. D genes are given only for firm matches. The size field is filled for only some rows; it gives once, few, many or a size class.

TRBD1	few	TRBV7-9	TRBJ2-7	CASSLVVDRDSYEQYF	TGTGCCAGCAGCTTAGTGGTGGACAGGGATTCCTACGAGCAGTACTTC
NA	few	TRBV7-6	TRBJ2-7	CASSLALGSSYEQYF	TGTGCCAGCAGCTTAGCGCTTGGGAGCTCCTACGAGCAGTACTTC
TRBD2	NA	TRBV29-1	TRBJ2-1	CSARRVGGVNEQFF	TGCAGCGCCAGGAGGGTCGGGGGGGTCAATGAGCAGTTCTTC
NA	NA	TRBV27	TRBJ1-2	CASSLGGEYGYTF	TGTGCCAGCAGTTTAGGGGGGGAGTATGGCTACACCTTC
NA	many	TRBV28	TRBJ2-3	CASRQGVVPRTDTQYF	TGTGCCAGCAGACAAGGGGTAGTTCCCCGCACAGATACGCAGTATTTT
NA	NA	TRBV6-5	TRBJ2-5	CASSYGGPGETQYF	TGTGCCAGCAGTTACGGAGGGCCTGGGGAGACCCAGTACTTC
NA	NA	TRBV29-1	TRBJ1-3	CSVETGKLDTIYF	TGCAGCGTTGAAACAGGAAAGTTGGACACCATATATTTT
NA	many	TRBV28	TRBJ2-5	CASSLEILQGEETQYF	TGTGCCAGCAGTTTAGAAATCCTCCAGGGAGAAGAGACCCAGTACTTC
TRBD2	NA	TRBV14	TRBJ2-1	CASSQDRPGGPYNEQFF	TGTGCCAGCAGCCAAGATCGTCCGGGGGGGCCGTACAATGAGCAGTTCTTC
NA	many	TRBV7-6	TRBJ1-3	CASSWSVGLPSGNTIYF	TGTGCCAGCAGCTGGTCCGTGGGGTTGCCCTCTGGAAACACCATATATTTT
NA	few	TRBV28	TRBJ2-7	CASSLQAARAYEQYF	TGTGCCAGCAGTTTACAGGCCGCTAGGGCCTACGAGCAGTACTTC
NA	NA	TRBV29-1	TRBJ1-1	CSVEVGKVEAFF	TGCAGCGTTGAAGTGGGGAAGGTTGAAGCTTTCTTT
NA	many	TRBV4-1	TRBJ2-3	CASSRGGASDTQYF	TGCGCCAGCAGCCGGGGGGGGGCGTCAGATACGCAGTATTTT
NA	many	TRBV29-1	TRBJ2-5	CSGGDSPVDQYF	TGCAGCGGCGGCGACTCCCCGGTAGACCAGTACTTC
NA	NA	TRBV19	TRBJ1-1	CASTIWGMNTEAFF	TGTGCCAGTACCATCTGGGGGATGAACACTGAAGCTTTCTTT
NA	NA	TRBV2	TRBJ1-2	CAKDKVQPEWGYTF	TGTGCCAAAGACAAGGTCCAGCCCGAATGGGGCTACACCTTC
NA	many	TRBV7-9	TRBJ1-1	CASGRTLHTEAFF	TGTGCCAGCGGGCGGACTTTACACACTGAAGCTTTCTTT
NA	few	TRBV19	TRBJ1-1	CASAFGVEAFF	TGTGCCAGTGCTTTCGGTGTTGAAGCTTTCTTT
NA	NA	TRBV7-8	TRBJ2-5	CASSPWDTPHETQYF	TGTGCCAGCAGCCCCTGGGACACCCCGCATGAGACCCAGTACTTC
NA	few	TRBV5-4	TRBJ2-7	CATQVLTGDYEQYF	TGTGCCACCCAGGTCCTGACGGGAGACTACGAGCAGTACTTC
NA	many	TRBV28	TRBJ2-7	CASSTFVSTRDTSYEQYF	TGTGCCAGCAGTACCTTTGTTTCTACCCGGGACACCTCCTACGAGCAGTACTTC
NA	many	TRBV28	TRBJ2-3	CASSFGLSGDTQYF	TGTGCCAGCAGTTTCGGGCTAAGCGGTGATACGCAGTATTTT
NA	NA	TRBV28	TRBJ2-7	CASSSVGQSAYEQYF	TGTGCCAGCAGTTCCGTAGGACAATCCGCCTACGAGCAGTACTTC
NA	few	TRBV5-1	TRBJ1-1	CASSLIRMGNTEAFF	TGCGCCAGCAGCTTAATCCGGATGGGGAACACTGAAGCTTTCTTT
TRBD1	few	TRBV12-3/TRBV12-4	TRBJ2-3	CASSRPGTGENTQYF	TGTGCCAGCAGCAGGCCCGGGACAGGGGAAAATACGCAGTATTTT
TRBD1	many	TRBV7-6	TRBJ2-7	CASSLALTPGTVIYYEQYF	TGTGCCAGCAGCTTAGCCCTTACTCCCGGGACAGTAATCTATTACGAGCAGTACTTC
NA	NA	TRBV7-8	TRBJ2-7	CASSYGTPSSEQYF	TGTGCCAGCAGCTACGGGACTCCATCTAGCGAGCAGTACTTC
NA	NA	TRBV9	TRBJ2-2	CASSEGGGGGAGELFF	TGTGCCAGCAGCGAGGGGGGTGGAGGGGGTGCCGGGGAGCTGTTTTTT
TRBD1	few	TRBV12-3/TRBV12-4	TRBJ1-5	CASSRTGVHQPQHF	TGTGCCAGCAGTCGTACAGGGGTGCATCAGCCCCAGCATTTT
NA	many	TRBV4-1	TRBJ2-7	CASSQVDGSSYEQYF	TGCGCCAGCAGCCAAGTGGACGGGAGCTCCTACGAGCAGTACTTC
NA	NA	TRBV19	TRBJ2-1	CASSIGLSEQFF	TGTGCCAGTAGTATAGGACTAAGTGAGCAGTTCTTC
NA	NA	TRBV5-1	TRBJ2-5	CASSGGPQETQYF	TGCGCCAGCAGCGGGGGGCCCCAAGAGACCCAGTACTTC
NA	NA	TRBV7-6	TRBJ1-1	CASSLVGQPEAFF	TGTGCCAGCAGCTTAGTGGGGCAGCCTGAAGCTTTCTTT
TRBD1	once	TRBV9	TRBJ2-7	CASSDAGTGDEQYF	TGTGCCAGCAGCGATGCCGGGACAGGGGACGAGCAGTACTTC
TRBD1	few	TRBV7-9	TRBJ1-1	CASSPPLQGPVAFF	TGTGCCAGCAGCCCACCGTTACAGGGGCCGGTGGCTTTCTTT
NA	NA	TRBV24-1	TRBJ2-5	CATSDRFGAQYF	TGTGCCACCAGTGATAGGTTCGGGGCCCAGTACTTC
TRBD1	NA	TRBV9	TRBJ2-5	CASSAGQAPWETQYF	TGTGCCAGCAGCGCGGGACAGGCCCCGTGGGAGACCCAGTACTTC
NA	many	TRBV19	TRBJ2-2	CASSHRGSGELFF	TGTGCCAGTAGCCACCGGGGATCCGGGGAGCTGTTTTTT
NA	NA	TRBV11-2	TRBJ2-7	CASSFIGQGNEQYF	TGTGCCAGCAGCTTCATCGGCCAGGGTAACGAGCAGTACTTC
TRBD1	NA	TRBV28	TRBJ1-2	CASRGTVNYGYTF	TGTGCCAGCCGCGGGACAGTTAACTATGGCTACACCTTC
NA	few	TRBV3-1	TRBJ2-7	CASSQDRTVRYEQYF	TGTGCCAGCAGCCAAGATCGGACAGTACGCTACGAGCAGTACTTC